Each of the 19 T cell receptor beta chains below was sequenced from the same sample in a study of T cell responses to AZD1222 COVID-19 vaccine. The method was immunoSEQ multiplex PCR; TCRdb's version includes in-frame clones alone and lacks a portion of them. The data hold about 170,000 clones, with just under 95% observed a single time. Here the sequenced sample was peripheral blood, taken on day 0 of AZD1222 vaccination. The receptors come from an adult in good health.

The genes are TRBV4-2 and TRBJ2-7; a possible D gene is TRBD2 (5 bases). The CDR3 loop spans 15 amino acids. V lost 6 bases and J 3 bases, leaving 18 bases between the germline ends. Germline V gene data show CDR1 as LGHNA and CDR2 as YNFKEQ. DNA of the CDR3: TGTGCCAGCAGATCCGATCGGGGATTTGGCTACGAGCAGTACTTC. Encoded protein: CASRSDRGFGYEQYF.

Only one count was recorded for this clone. This rearrangement joins TRBV5-4 to TRBJ1-5; TRBD1 agrees at 7 bases. Germline V gives CDR1 SGHNT, CDR2 YYREEE (reference sequence). CDR3 length equals 17 residues. The junction had 10 bases not matched to a gene; V was cut back by 3 bases and J by 1 base. DNA of the CDR3: TGTGCCAGCAGCTGCCCGGACCGGGACAGAAGCAATCAGCCCCAGCATTTT. Translation gives CASSCPDRDRSNQPQHF. Full variable domain (outside the CDR3, taken from reference TRBV5-4 and TRBJ1-5): ETGVTQSPTHLIKTRGQQVTLRCSSQSGHNTVSWYQQALGQGPQFIFQYYREEENGRGNFPPRFSGLQFPNYSSELNVNALELDDSALYLCASSCPDRDRSNQPQHFGDGTRLSIL.

The chain combines TRBV15 with TRBJ2-7, with TRBD1 identical over 7 bases. V lost 3 bases and J lost 3; bases outside the gene matches: 5. CDR1 and CDR2 from the germline V gene are LNHNV and YYDKDF (reference sequence). CDR3 length equals 14 residues. The CDR3 nucleotides are TGTGCCACCAGCAGCCCGAACAGGGGCTACGAGCAGTACTTC. As protein: CATSSPNRGYEQYF.

V and J are TRBV5-4 and TRBJ1-3, with D unclear. The CDR3 is made up of 14 amino acids. The germline V and J ends were trimmed by 0 bases and 4 bases, with 8 bases remaining between them. The V gene's germline CDR1 is SGHNT and CDR2 YYREEE (reference sequence). CDR3 DNA sequence: TGTGCCAGCAGCTTGGACATGCTCGGAAACACCATATATTTT. It yields the protein CASSLDMLGNTIYF.

The chain couples TRBV19 to TRBJ1-6; 7 bases are a match to TRBD1. Germline loops: CDR1 LNHDA, CDR2 SQIVND (reference sequence). The CDR3 consists of 15 residues. The V and J ends lost 5 bases and 5 bases, in that order; junction bases with no gene match: 6. The CDR3 bases are TGTGCCAGTAGTGGACAGGTGAATAATAATTCACCCCTCCACTTT. Amino acid sequence: CASSGQVNNNSPLHF.

This clone was counted once. This chain links TRBV12-2 with TRBJ2-5; the DNA was not used to check the table's D call, TRBD2. TRBV12-2 is marked as a pseudogene. The CDR3 consists of 16 residues. The CDR3, as DNA: TGTGCAAGTCGCCCCACCCGCGAGTGGCGGCAAGAGACCCAGTACTTC. This codes for CASRPTREWRQETQYF.

V is TRBV7-2 and J is TRBJ1-6, with a weak D call TRBD1 (5 bases). Trimming shortened V by 4 bases and J by 5 bases, and 12 bases separated the two germline ends. The germline CDR1 and CDR2 sequences are SGHTA and FQGNSA. The CDR3 is 15 amino acids. The CDR3 spells CASSSLGQHNSPLHF. CDR3 nucleotide sequence: TGTGCCAGCAGCTCCTTGGGGCAGCATAATTCACCCCTCCACTTT. The variable domain in full, completed from reference TRBV7-2 and TRBJ1-6, reads GAGVSQSPSNKVTEKGKDVELRCDPISGHTALYWYRQSLGQGLEFLIYFQGNSAPDKSGLPSDRFSAERTGGSVSTLTIQRTQQEDSAVYLCASSSLGQHNSPLHFGNGTRLTVT.

This sequence joins TRBV7-9 and TRBJ1-4; tentative D call: TRBD1 (6 bases). CDR1 and CDR2 from the germline V gene are SEHNR and FQNEAQ (reference sequence). This CDR3 has 16 amino acids. Trimming shortened V by 1 base and J by 5 bases, and 14 bases separated the two germline ends. CDR3 bases: TGTGCCAGCAGCTTAGATTTGGGGGCGAGGAATGAAAAACTGTTTTTT. It specifies CASSLDLGARNEKLFF.

The chain links TRBV6-5 to TRBJ2-7; no reliable D call. This CDR3 has 15 residues. V gave up 1 base and J gave up 4 bases, with 14 bases separating them. Germline CDR1 and CDR2: MNHEY and SVGAGI. This CDR3 is CASSYLPSKGYEQYF. CDR3 DNA sequence: TGTGCCAGCAGTTACTTACCTTCGAAAGGGTACGAGCAGTACTTC.

The rearrangement links TRBV7-9 to TRBJ2-2, with 9 bases fitting TRBD1. Germline V gene sequence: CDR1 SEHNR, CDR2 FQNEAQ (reference sequence). Trimming cost V 5 bases and J 4 bases; bases outside gene matches: 8. This CDR3 is built from 16 residues. Here the CDR3 reads CASSPRGTGFTGELFF. The DNA for the CDR3 is TGTGCCAGCAGCCCGCGGGGGACAGGGTTCACCGGGGAGCTGTTTTTT.

The chain employs TRBV2 and TRBJ1-6; D not certain. Trimming took 4 bases from V and 8 from J, leaving 12 bases between them. From germline, CDR1 is SNHLY and CDR2 FYNNEI. This CDR3 has 14 residues. In DNA, the CDR3 is TGTGCCAGCAGTGCCGGGAGCCCCTATTCACCCCTCCACTTT. It codes for CASSAGSPYSPLHF.

The count of this clone is one. This chain joins TRBV4-1 and TRBJ2-3; TRBD2 matches 8 bases. CDR1 and CDR2 (germline): MGHRA, YSYEKL. The CDR3 totals 15 residues. With 3 bases clipped from V and 4 bases from J, the junction kept 6 bases outside the gene matches. In DNA form, the CDR3 reads TGCGCCAGCAGCCAGGCCGGGACTAGACCAGATACGCAGTATTTT. It yields the protein CASSQAGTRPDTQYF.

The chain joins TRBV12-3 or TRBV12-4 to TRBJ2-7; D not certain. CDR3 length equals 12 residues. V was pared by 3 bases and J by 7 bases, with 10 bases between. CDR3 loop: CASSFHVGEQYF. The CDR3 coding sequence is TGTGCCAGCAGTTTCCATGTGGGGGAGCAGTACTTC.

Worth noting for this clone: One end of the junction is discordant with germline, which a read error may explain. The rearrangement links TRBV11-2 to TRBJ2-5; tentatively, D is TRBD1 or TRBD2 (5 bases each). The V gene's germline CDR1 is SGHAT and CDR2 FQNNGV. The CDR3 spans 12 residues. CDR3 bases: TGTGCCAGCAGCCCAACGGGGCGGCTATTACACTTC. This gives the protein CASSPTGRLLHF. Variable domain in full (rest from reference TRBV11-2 and TRBJ2-5): EAGVAQSPRYKIIEKRQSVAFWCNPISGHATLYWYQQILGQGPKLLIQFQNNGVVDDSQLPKDRFSAERLKGVDSTLKIQPAKLEDSAVYLCASSPTGRLLHFGPGTRLLVL.

The chain has TRBV6-1 and TRBJ1-6; no clear D. CDR3 length equals 17 residues. Trimming cost V 4 bases and J 1 base, with 14 bases left between them. The germline CDR1 and CDR2 sequences are MNHNS and SASEGT. The CDR3 here is CASSVTPYASYNSPLHF. CDR3 in DNA: TGTGCCAGCAGTGTCACCCCGTACGCTTCCTATAATTCACCCCTCCACTTT.

In DNA form, the CDR3 reads TGCGCCAGCAGCGCCCTTTATTCGGCGGGAAACTATGGCTACACCTTC. It yields the protein CASSALYSAGNYGYTF. This chain joins TRBV5-1 and TRBJ1-2; D is unclear. Germline V CDR1 and CDR2: SGHRS, YFSETQ. There are 16 residues in the CDR3. The V end was cut by 4 bases, the J end by 2 bases, with 18 bases between.

The chain combines TRBV6-2 or TRBV6-3 with TRBJ1-5, with 11 bases identical to TRBD1. CDR3 length equals 15 residues. The V gene's germline CDR1 is MNHEY and CDR2 SVGEGT. V lost 6 bases, J lost 7 bases, and 8 bases stayed unmatched. The CDR3 loop is CASSPRTGGGQPQHF. Written as DNA, the CDR3 is TGTGCCAGCAGCCCCAGGACAGGGGGCGGGCAGCCCCAGCATTTT.

The chain has TRBV5-4 and TRBJ1-6; the D gene is possibly TRBD1 (6 bases). CDR1 and CDR2 from the germline V gene are SGHNT and YYREEE (reference sequence). V lost 3 bases to trimming and J lost 5 bases, with 9 bases between them. This CDR3 spans 14 amino acids. The CDR3 protein is CASSSRQDNSPLHF. The CDR3 DNA is TGTGCCAGCAGCTCAAGACAGGATAATTCACCCCTCCACTTT.

The V and J genes are TRBV29-1 and TRBJ1-4; a possible D gene is TRBD1 (5 bases). Trimming took off 7 bases at V and 8 bases at J, with 11 bases between the two ends. The CDR3 sequence is 11 residues long. Germline CDR1 and CDR2: SQVTM and ANQGSEA. This CDR3 is CSAGGVEKLFF. The CDR3 coding sequence is TGCAGCGCGGGGGGGGTCGAAAAACTGTTTTTT.